The 17 T cell receptor beta chains below come from one sample, sequenced in a study of T cell responses to AZD1222 COVID-19 vaccine (dated by TCRdb to the early 2020s). Per the publication, the time point label means: baseline before first vaccination. Receptor amplification or capture employed the immunoSEQ multiplex PCR assay. TCRdb took over this immuneACCESS table, retaining in-frame rearrangements with V and J assigned. Such tables are incomplete; in checked studies, under half of the missing clones stem from an unresolved V gene, and the remainder is unexplained. A total of approximately 150,000 clones appear in this sample, approximately 90% of them only once. The ten largest make up 2.5% to 3.5% of the sample. This material consisted of peripheral blood, taken on day 0 of AZD1222 vaccination. The receptors stem from an adult in good health.

This chain links TRBV5-1 with TRBJ2-7, with 10 bases that match TRBD2. Trimming at V came to 2 bases and at J to 6 bases, leaving 5 bases not matched to a gene. Germline lookup yields CDR1 SGHRS and CDR2 YFSETQ. The CDR3 is made up of 14 amino acids. The CDR3 DNA reads TGCGCCAGCAGCTTAACGCGGACTAGCGGCGAGCAGTACTTC. This gives the protein CASSLTRTSGEQYF.

This chain links TRBV12-3 or TRBV12-4 with TRBJ2-7; weak D call: TRBD2 (6 bases). The CDR3 sequence is 13 residues long. V shed 3 bases and J shed 6 bases, with 12 bases lying between them. The CDR3 sequence is CASSFWGVSEQYF. CDR3 coding DNA: TGTGCCAGCAGTTTCTGGGGGGTCTCCGAGCAGTACTTC.

As regards this clone: Other DNA sequences from this sample encode an identical CDR3 as well. The chain employs TRBV9 and TRBJ2-2, with no clear D. Germline V gives CDR1 SGDLS, CDR2 YYNGEE. Trimming stripped 0 bases from V and 5 bases from J, with 5 bases between. The CDR3 extends over 13 amino acids. The CDR3 reads CASSVGGTGELFF. For the CDR3, the DNA is TGTGCCAGCAGCGTAGGAGGTACCGGGGAGCTGTTTTTT.

The V call is TRBV7-6, the J call TRBJ1-3; 8 bases are a match to TRBD1. V was pared by 4 bases and J by 6 bases, with 8 bases of the junction left unmatched. This CDR3 has 15 residues. In germline, CDR1 is SGHVS, CDR2 FNYEAQ. The CDR3 is CASSSGGPVANTIYF. CDR3 nucleotide sequence: TGTGCCAGCAGCTCAGGGGGCCCAGTGGCAAACACCATATATTTT. Full variable domain (outside the CDR3, taken from reference TRBV7-6 and TRBJ1-3): GAGVSQSPRYKVTKRGQDVALRCDPISGHVSLYWYRQALGQGPEFLTYFNYEAQQDKSGLPNDRFSAERPEGSISTLTIQRTEQRDSAMYRCASSSGGPVANTIYFGEGSWLTVV.

The chain links TRBV2 to TRBJ1-2; D might be TRBD1 (5 bases). CDR1 is SNHLY and CDR2 is FYNNEI in the germline V gene. CDR3 length: 16 residues. V was pared by 8 bases and J by 5 bases, with 24 bases between. CDR3 DNA sequence: TGTGCCAGCGAGGCAAGTAAGACAGAACCGAGGTATGGCTACACCTTC. Its translation is CASEASKTEPRYGYTF.

The gene calls are TRBV6-2 or TRBV6-3 and TRBJ1-1; TRBD1 matches at 7 bases. This CDR3 has 15 amino acids. V lost 0 bases to trimming and J lost 3 bases; unmatched junction nucleotides: 4. In germline, CDR1 is MNHEY, CDR2 SVGEGT. CDR3 sequence reads: CASSYSAGGYTEAFF. In DNA form, the CDR3 reads TGTGCCAGCAGTTACTCGGCAGGGGGGTACACTGAAGCTTTCTTT.

V gene TRBV2 combines with J gene TRBJ2-7; D is uncertain. The CDR3 loop spans 12 amino acids. Trimming removed 6 bases at V and 1 base at J, with 7 bases between. Germline CDR1 and CDR2: SNHLY and FYNNEI. The CDR3 DNA follows: TGTGCCAGCAGAGTTGGTTCCTACGAGCAGTACTTC. Its protein product is CASRVGSYEQYF.

CDR3 nucleotides: TGTGCCAGCAGCCGAGCCTACGAGCAGTACTTC. Its translation: CASSRAYEQYF. The chain couples TRBV3-1 (or the pseudogene TRBV3-2) to TRBJ2-7; D is undetermined. Trimming removed 4 bases from V and 2 bases from J, with 3 bases in between. The CDR3 has 11 residues. Germline lookup yields CDR1 LGHDT and CDR2 YNNKEL (reference sequence).

Comments on this clone: The same CDR3 can be traced to other DNA sequences in this sample. This sequence joins TRBV20-1 and TRBJ2-7, with TRBD2 identical over 8 bases. After removal of 5 bases from V and 3 bases from J, the junction contained 0 bases not matched to a gene. The CDR3 runs 11 residues. CDR1 is DFQATT, CDR2 SNEGSKA, per germline (reference sequence). In DNA, the CDR3 is TGCAGTGCTCGGGGGGGCTACGAGCAGTACTTC. Translation gives CSARGGYEQYF.

V usage is TRBV4-1 and J usage is TRBJ2-7; TRBD2 matches 11 bases. CDR1 and CDR2 from the germline V gene are MGHRA and YSYEKL. This CDR3 spans 17 amino acids. The trim removed 2 bases at V and 2 bases at J, leaving 8 bases unmatched. The CDR3: CASSQPTSGGIAYEQYF. Here the CDR3 DNA reads TGCGCCAGCAGCCAACCCACTAGCGGGGGAATTGCCTACGAGCAGTACTTC.

The chain uses TRBV3-1 (or the pseudogene TRBV3-2) and TRBJ2-2; D perhaps matches TRBD2 (7 bases). The V gene's germline CDR1 is LGHDT and CDR2 YNNKEL (reference sequence). Deletions cut 4 bases from V and 7 bases from J, with 19 bases between. The CDR3 is made up of 16 amino acids. CDR3 sequence reads: CASSRPAGAGNGELFF. The CDR3 nucleotides read TGTGCCAGCAGCCGACCTGCGGGGGCGGGGAACGGGGAGCTGTTTTTT.

This chain connects TRBV9 to TRBJ2-5, with D possibly TRBD1 on 5 matching bases. Trimming took 5 bases from V and 5 from J, leaving 10 bases between them. Germline CDR1 reads SGDLS; CDR2 reads YYNGEE. This CDR3 region has 12 residues. The CDR3 coding sequence is TGTGCCAGCAGGGGGCTGGGGGAGACCCAGTACTTC. Translation gives CASRGLGETQYF.

V and J are TRBV3-1 (or the pseudogene TRBV3-2) and TRBJ1-2; possible D gene TRBD1, 5 bases. Germline V lookup: CDR1 LGHDT, CDR2 YNNKEL (reference sequence). With 0 bases removed from V and 5 bases from J, the gap between germline ends came to 19 bases. This CDR3 contains 17 residues. The CDR3 DNA follows: TGTGCCAGCAGCCAAGAGTCGCCGGGACGGCGGGTTTATGGCTACACCTTC. This gives the protein CASSQESPGRRVYGYTF.

The rearrangement joins TRBV9 to TRBJ2-1, with TRBD1 matching over 7 bases. V shed 0 bases, J shed 6 bases, and the junction held 15 bases outside the gene matches. CDR1 and CDR2 from the germline V gene are SGDLS and YYNGEE. The CDR3 consists of 18 residues. The CDR3 is CASSVGPVSGQVGNEQFF. CDR3 bases: TGTGCCAGCAGCGTAGGGCCGGTGTCAGGACAGGTCGGCAATGAGCAGTTCTTC.

The rearrangement joins TRBV30 to TRBJ2-5; the match to TRBD2 covers 12 bases. Germline CDR1 is GTSNPN and CDR2 is SVGIG (reference sequence). The CDR3 length is 13 residues. CDR3: CARTSGDQETQYF. The CDR3 DNA follows: TGTGCTCGGACTAGCGGGGACCAAGAGACCCAGTACTTC.

The J gene is TRBJ2-5, the V gene TRBV30; no firm D call. Germline CDR1 and CDR2: GTSNPN and SVGIG (reference sequence). V lost 2 bases to trimming and J lost 4 bases, with 11 bases between them. CDR3 length equals 13 residues. The CDR3 bases are TGTGCCTGGAGTAACGAGTGGGGAGAGACCCAGTACTTC. Translated: CAWSNEWGETQYF.

This clone showed up just once. This chain connects TRBV18 to TRBJ2-1, with a possible D match to TRBD2 (6 bases). V gave up 2 bases and J gave up 0 bases, with 17 bases separating them. This CDR3 spans 18 amino acids. Germline-derived CDR1 and CDR2 are KGHSH and LQKENI. DNA of the CDR3: TGTGCCAGCTCACCATGGGGCGGGATTATCAGCTCCTACAATGAGCAGTTCTTC. Translation gives CASSPWGGIISSYNEQFF. The full variable domain, its missing parts supplied by reference TRBV18 and TRBJ2-1, is NAGVMQNPRHLVRRRGQEARLRCSPMKGHSHVYWYRQLPEEGLKFMVYLQKENIIDESGMPKERFSAEFPKEGPSILRIQQVVRGDSAAYFCASSPWGGIISSYNEQFFGPGTRLTVL.